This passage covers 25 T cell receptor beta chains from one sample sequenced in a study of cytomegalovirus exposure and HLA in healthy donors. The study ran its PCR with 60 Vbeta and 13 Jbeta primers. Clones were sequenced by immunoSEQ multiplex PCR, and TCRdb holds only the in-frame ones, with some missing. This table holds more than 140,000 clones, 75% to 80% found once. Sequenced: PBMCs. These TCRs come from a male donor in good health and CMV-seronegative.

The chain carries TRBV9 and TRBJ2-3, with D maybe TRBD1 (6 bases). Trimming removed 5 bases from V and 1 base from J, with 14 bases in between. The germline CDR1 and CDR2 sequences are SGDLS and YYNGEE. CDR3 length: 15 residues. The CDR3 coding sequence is TGTGCCAGCAGTCAACAGGGTCGGGGCACAGATACGCAGTATTTT. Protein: CASSQQGRGTDTQYF.

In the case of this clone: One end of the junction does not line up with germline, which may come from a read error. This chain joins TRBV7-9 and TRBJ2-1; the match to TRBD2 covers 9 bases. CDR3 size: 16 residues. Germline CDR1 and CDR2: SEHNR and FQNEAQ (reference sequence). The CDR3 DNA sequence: TGTTCCAGCAGCTTAGGGGGCGGGGGGGTCTACAATGAGCAGTTCTTC. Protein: CSSSLGGGGVYNEQFF.

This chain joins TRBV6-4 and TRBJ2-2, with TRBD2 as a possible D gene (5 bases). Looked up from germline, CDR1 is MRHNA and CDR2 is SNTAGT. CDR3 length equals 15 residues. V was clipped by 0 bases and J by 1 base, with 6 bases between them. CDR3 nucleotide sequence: TGTGCCAGCAGTGACTCAGGAGGGAACACCGGGGAGCTGTTTTTT. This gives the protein CASSDSGGNTGELFF.

DNA for the CDR3: TGTGCCAGCAGCCAAGATGGGGGGGCGTTCGAGCAGTACTTC. Translating it yields CASSQDGGAFEQYF. The chain links TRBV14 to TRBJ2-7, with D maybe TRBD2 (7 bases). CDR1 is SGHDN and CDR2 is FVKESK in the germline V gene. Trimming pared 0 bases from V and 6 bases from J, leaving 12 bases between. The CDR3 loop spans 14 amino acids.

CDR3 amino acids: CASSLSGGLHYEQYF. The CDR3 region has the DNA TGTGCCAGCAGTTTATCGGGGGGACTCCACTACGAGCAGTACTTC. V is TRBV27 and J is TRBJ2-7; D perhaps matches TRBD2 (6 bases). The V and J ends lost 0 bases and 3 bases respectively, with 12 bases between them. Germline assignment: CDR1 MNHEY and CDR2 SMNVEV (reference sequence). The CDR3 runs 15 residues.

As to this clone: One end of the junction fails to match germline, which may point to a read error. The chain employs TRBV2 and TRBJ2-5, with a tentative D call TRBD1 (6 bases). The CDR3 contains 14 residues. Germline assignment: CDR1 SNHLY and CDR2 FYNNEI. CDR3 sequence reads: CASSTPRGQEAQYF. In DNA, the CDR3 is TGTGCCAGCAGTACCCCCAGGGGCCAAGAGGCCCAGTACTTC. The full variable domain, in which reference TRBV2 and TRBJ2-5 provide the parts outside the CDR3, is EPEVTQTPSHQVTQMGQEVILRCVPISNHLYFYWYRQILGQKVEFLVSFYNNEISEKSEIFDDQFSVERPDGSNFTLKIRSTKLEDSAMYFCASSTPRGQEAQYFGPGTRLLVL.

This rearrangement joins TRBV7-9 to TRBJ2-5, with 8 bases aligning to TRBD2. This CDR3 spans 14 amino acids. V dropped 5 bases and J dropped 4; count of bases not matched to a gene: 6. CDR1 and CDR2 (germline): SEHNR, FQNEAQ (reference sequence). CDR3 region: CASSRNGGGETQYF. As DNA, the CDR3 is TGTGCCAGCAGCCGCAACGGGGGGGGAGAGACCCAGTACTTC.

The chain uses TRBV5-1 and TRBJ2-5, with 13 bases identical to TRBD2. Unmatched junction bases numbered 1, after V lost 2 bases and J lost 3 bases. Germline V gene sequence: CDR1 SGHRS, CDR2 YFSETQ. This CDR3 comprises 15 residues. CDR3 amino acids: CASSLGLAGEETQYF. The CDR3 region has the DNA TGCGCCAGCAGCTTAGGACTAGCGGGGGAAGAGACCCAGTACTTC.

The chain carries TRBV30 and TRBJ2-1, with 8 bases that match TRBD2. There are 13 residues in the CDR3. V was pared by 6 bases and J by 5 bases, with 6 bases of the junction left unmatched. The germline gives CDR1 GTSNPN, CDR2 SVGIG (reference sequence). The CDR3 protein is CACEREMDNEQFF. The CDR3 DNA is TGTGCCTGTGAGCGGGAGATGGACAATGAGCAGTTCTTC.

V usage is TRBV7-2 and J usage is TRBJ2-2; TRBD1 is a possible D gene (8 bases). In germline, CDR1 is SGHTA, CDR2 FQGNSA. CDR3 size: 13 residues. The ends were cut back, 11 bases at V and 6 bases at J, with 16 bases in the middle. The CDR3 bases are TGTGCCTGCACACAGGGGGGGCCCGGGGAGCTGTTTTTT. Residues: CACTQGGPGELFF. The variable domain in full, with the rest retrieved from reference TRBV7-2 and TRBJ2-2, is GAGVSQSPSNKVTEKGKDVELRCDPISGHTALYWYRQSLGQGLEFLIYFQGNSAPDKSGLPSDRFSAERTGGSVSTLTIQRTQQEDSAVYLCACTQGGPGELFFGEGSRLTVL.

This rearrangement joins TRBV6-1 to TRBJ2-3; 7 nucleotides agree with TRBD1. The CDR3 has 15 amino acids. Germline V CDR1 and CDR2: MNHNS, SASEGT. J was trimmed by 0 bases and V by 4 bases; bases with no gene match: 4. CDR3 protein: CASSGTGRSTDTQYF. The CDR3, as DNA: TGTGCCAGCAGTGGGACAGGCCGAAGCACAGATACGCAGTATTTT.

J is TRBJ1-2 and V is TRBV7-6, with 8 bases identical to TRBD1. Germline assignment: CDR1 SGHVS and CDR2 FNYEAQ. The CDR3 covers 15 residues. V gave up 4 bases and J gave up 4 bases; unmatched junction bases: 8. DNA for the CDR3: TGTGCCAGCAGCTCGAACCCGGGACAGGCCTATGGCTACACCTTC. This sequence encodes CASSSNPGQAYGYTF.

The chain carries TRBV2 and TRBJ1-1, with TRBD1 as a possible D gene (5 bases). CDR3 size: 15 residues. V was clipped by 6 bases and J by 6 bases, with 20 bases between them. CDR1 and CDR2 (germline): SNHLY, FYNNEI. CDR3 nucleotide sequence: TGTGCCAGCAGCGGGCTCAGGGCCGAACACTCTGAAGCTTTCTTT. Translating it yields CASSGLRAEHSEAFF.

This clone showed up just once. CDR3 region: CASSSQGADTEAFF. In DNA form, the CDR3 reads TGTGCCAGCAGCTCTCAGGGGGCGGACACTGAAGCTTTCTTT. This chain connects TRBV7-3 to TRBJ1-1; 8 bases fit TRBD1. Germline CDR1 SGHTA, CDR2 FQGTGA. The CDR3 is 14 amino acids. The J segment lost 3 bases and the V segment lost 4 bases, leaving 4 bases of the junction unmatched. Variable domain in full (rest from reference TRBV7-3 and TRBJ1-1): GAGVSQTPSNKVTEKGKYVELRCDPISGHTALYWYRQSLGQGPEFLIYFQGTGAADDSGLPNDRFFAVRPEGSVSTLKIQRTERGDSAVYLCASSSQGADTEAFFGQGTRLTVV.

The CDR3 nucleotides read TGTGCCAGCAGCGCACTTCTGGGCGCAGGAAACACCATATATTTT. Amino acid sequence: CASSALLGAGNTIYF. The chain links TRBV2 to TRBJ1-3; no clear D. Germline CDR1 SNHLY, CDR2 FYNNEI. The CDR3 runs to 15 residues. The germline V and J ends were trimmed by 6 bases and 4 bases, with 16 bases remaining between them.

CDR3 bases: TGTGCCTGGAGTGGGGACAGGGGATTTGAGACCCAGTACTTC. Protein product: CAWSGDRGFETQYF. J is TRBJ2-5 and V is TRBV30, with 10 bases matching TRBD1. The CDR3 runs to 14 residues. The junction had 4 bases not matched to a gene; V was cut back by 1 base and J by 5 bases. CDR1 and CDR2 from the germline V gene are GTSNPN and SVGIG (reference sequence).

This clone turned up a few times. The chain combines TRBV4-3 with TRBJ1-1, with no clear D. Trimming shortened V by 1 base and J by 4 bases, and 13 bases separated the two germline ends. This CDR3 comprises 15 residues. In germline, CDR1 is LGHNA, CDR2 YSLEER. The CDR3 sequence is CASSQGARDSTEAFF. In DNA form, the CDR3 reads TGCGCCAGCAGCCAAGGGGCGAGGGATTCCACTGAAGCTTTCTTT.

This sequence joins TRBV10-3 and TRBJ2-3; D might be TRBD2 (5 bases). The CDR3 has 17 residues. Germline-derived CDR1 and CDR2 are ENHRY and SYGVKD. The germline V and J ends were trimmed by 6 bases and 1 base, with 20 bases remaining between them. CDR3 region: CAIRWSRLAICTDTQYF. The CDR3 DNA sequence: TGTGCCATCAGGTGGAGTCGGCTAGCCATATGCACAGATACGCAGTATTTT.

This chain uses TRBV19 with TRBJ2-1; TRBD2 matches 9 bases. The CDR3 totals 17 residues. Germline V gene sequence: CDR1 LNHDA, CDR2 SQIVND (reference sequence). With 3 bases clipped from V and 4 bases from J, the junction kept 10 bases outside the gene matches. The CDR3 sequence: CASSIDSSGRKYNEQFF. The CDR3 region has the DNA TGTGCCAGTAGTATCGACAGTAGCGGGAGAAAATACAATGAGCAGTTCTTC.

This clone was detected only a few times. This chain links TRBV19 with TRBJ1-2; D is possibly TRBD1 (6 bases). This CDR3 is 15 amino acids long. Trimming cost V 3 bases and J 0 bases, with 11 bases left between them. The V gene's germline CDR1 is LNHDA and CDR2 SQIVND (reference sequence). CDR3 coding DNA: TGTGCCAGTAGTATCTGGGACACCACTAACTATGGCTACACCTTC. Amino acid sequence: CASSIWDTTNYGYTF.

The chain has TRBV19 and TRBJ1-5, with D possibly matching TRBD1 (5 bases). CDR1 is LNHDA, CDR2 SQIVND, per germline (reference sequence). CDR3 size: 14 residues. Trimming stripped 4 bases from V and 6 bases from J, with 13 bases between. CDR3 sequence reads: CASSTRGNGQPQHF. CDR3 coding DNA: TGTGCCAGTAGTACTCGGGGGAATGGTCAGCCCCAGCATTTT.

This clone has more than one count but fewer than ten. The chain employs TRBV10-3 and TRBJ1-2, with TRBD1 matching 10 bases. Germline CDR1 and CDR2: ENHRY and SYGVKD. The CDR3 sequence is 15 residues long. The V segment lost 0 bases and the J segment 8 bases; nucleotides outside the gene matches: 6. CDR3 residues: CAISESRQGARGYTF. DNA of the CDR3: TGTGCCATCAGTGAGTCGAGACAGGGGGCGAGAGGCTACACCTTC.

CDR3 coding DNA: TGTGCCAGCAGCCAAGGGGGACAGGGGGCACGCGAGCAGTACTTC. Residues: CASSQGGQGAREQYF. J is TRBJ2-7 and V is TRBV4-2; 12 nucleotides line up with TRBD1. The CDR3 has 15 residues. Germline V CDR1 and CDR2: LGHNA, YNFKEQ. Trimming removed 1 base from V and 6 bases from J; junction bases left unmatched: 4.

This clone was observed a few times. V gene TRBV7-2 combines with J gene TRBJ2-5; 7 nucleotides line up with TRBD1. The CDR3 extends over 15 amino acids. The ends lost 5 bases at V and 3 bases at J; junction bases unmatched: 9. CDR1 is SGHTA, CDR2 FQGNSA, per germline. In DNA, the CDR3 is TGTGCCAGCAGCCATGTATTTACAGGGGAAGAGACCCAGTACTTC. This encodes CASSHVFTGEETQYF.

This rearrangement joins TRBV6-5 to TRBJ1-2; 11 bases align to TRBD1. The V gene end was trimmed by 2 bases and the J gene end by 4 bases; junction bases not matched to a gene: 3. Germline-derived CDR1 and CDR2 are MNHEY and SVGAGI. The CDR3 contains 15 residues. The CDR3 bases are TGTGCCAGCAGTTACCGGGACAGGGGGATCTATGGCTACACCTTC. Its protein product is CASSYRDRGIYGYTF.